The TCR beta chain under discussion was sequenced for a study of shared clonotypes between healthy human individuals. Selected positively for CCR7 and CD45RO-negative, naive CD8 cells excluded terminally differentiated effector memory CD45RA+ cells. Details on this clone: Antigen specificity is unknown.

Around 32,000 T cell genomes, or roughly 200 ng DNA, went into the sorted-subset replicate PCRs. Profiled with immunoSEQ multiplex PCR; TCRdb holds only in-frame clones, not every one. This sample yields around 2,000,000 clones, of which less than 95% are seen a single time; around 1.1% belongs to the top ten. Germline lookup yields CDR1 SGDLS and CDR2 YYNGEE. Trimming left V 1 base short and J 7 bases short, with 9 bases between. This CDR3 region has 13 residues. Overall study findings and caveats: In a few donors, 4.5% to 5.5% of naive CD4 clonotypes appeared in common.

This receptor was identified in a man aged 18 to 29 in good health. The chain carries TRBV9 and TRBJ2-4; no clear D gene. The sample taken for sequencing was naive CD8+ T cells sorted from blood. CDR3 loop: CASSVSPGNIQYF. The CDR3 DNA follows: TGTGCCAGCAGCGTAAGCCCAGGTAACATTCAGTACTTC.